The 15 T cell receptor beta chains listed next were all sequenced from one sample in a study of blood T cell repertoires in COVID-19 (dated by TCRdb to the early 2020s). The receptor library was made with the immunoSEQ multiplex PCR assay. TCRdb mirrors the immuneACCESS table, restricted to in-frame sequences. Some clones are absent from its copies; in checked studies, under half trace to an unresolved V gene, and the reason for the others is unknown. The sample profile shows approximately 360,000 clones; roughly 89% of them were found once. Jointly, the top ten make up about 6.8% of the sample. Source material: peripheral blood. The source is a man aged 18 to 29 with active or convalescent COVID-19.

The chain employs TRBV7-2 and TRBJ1-4; 10 bases agree with TRBD1. The V gene end was trimmed by 3 bases and the J gene end by 8 bases; junction bases not matched to a gene: 6. Germline CDR1 reads SGHTA; CDR2 reads FQGNSA. The CDR3 totals 15 residues. The CDR3 coding sequence is TGTGCCAGCAGCTTTTATTGGGACAGGGGAGAAAAACTGTTTTTT. It specifies CASSFYWDRGEKLFF.

The V call is TRBV29-1, the J call TRBJ1-1; no definite D call. With 4 bases removed from V and 0 bases from J, the gap between germline ends came to 12 bases. The CDR3 contains 14 residues. Looked up from germline, CDR1 is SQVTM and CDR2 is ANQGSEA. In DNA, the CDR3 is TGCAGCGTTGCGGGGTCCGCCATGAACACTGAAGCTTTCTTT. Translation: CSVAGSAMNTEAFF.

This rearrangement joins TRBV24-1 to TRBJ2-7; TRBD1 aligns across 7 bases. Germline lookup yields CDR1 KGHDR and CDR2 SFDVKD. The CDR3 length is 14 residues. V was pared by 3 bases and J by 5 bases, with 6 bases of the junction left unmatched. The CDR3 DNA reads TGTGCCACCAGTGATACCCGGGACAGCCACGAGCAGTACTTC. This encodes CATSDTRDSHEQYF.

The V gene is TRBV27, the J gene TRBJ1-1, with D perhaps matching TRBD1 (5 bases). Trimming left V 6 bases short and J 6 bases short, with 14 bases between. This CDR3 has 13 residues. The germline CDR1 and CDR2 sequences are MNHEY and SMNVEV (reference sequence). The CDR3 protein is CASSPQGRAEAFF. CDR3 coding DNA: TGTGCCAGCAGCCCGCAGGGAAGGGCTGAAGCTTTCTTT.

This chain uses TRBV7-2 with TRBJ2-7, with 10 bases aligning to TRBD1. Trimming took 5 bases from V and 6 from J; bases not matched to a gene: 7. The length of the CDR3 is 14 residues. Germline-derived CDR1 and CDR2 are SGHTA and FQGNSA. CDR3 region: CASSTGTGVAEQYF. The CDR3 DNA reads TGTGCCAGCAGCACCGGGACAGGGGTGGCCGAGCAGTACTTC.

The chain carries TRBV3-1 (or the pseudogene TRBV3-2) and TRBJ1-1; no definite D call. In germline, CDR1 is LGHDT, CDR2 YNNKEL (reference sequence). This CDR3 has 13 amino acids. The V gene lost 1 base and the J gene lost 1 base, with 4 bases spanning the gap. The DNA for the CDR3 is TGTGCCAGCAGCCAAGTCCGGAACACTGAAGCTTTCTTT. Protein sequence: CASSQVRNTEAFF.

This clone was observed a few times. J is TRBJ1-1 and V is TRBV7-9; TRBD1 aligns across 8 bases. Germline V gene lookup returns CDR1 SEHNR and CDR2 FQNEAQ (reference sequence). The V segment lost 6 bases and the J segment 5 bases; nucleotides outside the gene matches: 8. The CDR3 loop spans 14 amino acids. The CDR3 loop reads CASRGQGLWTEAFF. CDR3 DNA: TGTGCCAGCAGAGGACAGGGCCTTTGGACTGAAGCTTTCTTT.

V gene TRBV19 combines with J gene TRBJ2-1; TRBD1 matches 7 bases. Germline V gene data show CDR1 as LNHDA and CDR2 as SQIVND (reference sequence). Trimming removed 3 bases from V and 0 bases from J; junction bases left unmatched: 5. The CDR3 has 16 amino acids. CDR3 sequence reads: CASSMLRGSSYNEQFF. The DNA for the CDR3 is TGTGCCAGTAGTATGCTCAGGGGGAGCTCCTACAATGAGCAGTTCTTC.

The chain recombines TRBV5-8 with TRBJ2-3; TRBD2 aligns across 9 bases. The CDR3 is made up of 14 amino acids. CDR1 and CDR2 (germline): SGHTS, YDEGEE. V lost 5 bases to trimming and J lost 2 bases; unmatched junction nucleotides: 3. The CDR3 coding sequence is TGTGCCAGCAGGGGCGGGGGGGCCACAGATACGCAGTATTTT. Amino acids: CASRGGGATDTQYF.

This clone showed up just a few times. This chain uses TRBV13 with TRBJ2-1; 13 nucleotides match TRBD2. This CDR3 contains 19 residues. The trim removed 4 bases at V and 5 bases at J, leaving 14 bases unmatched. CDR1 and CDR2 from the germline V gene are PRHDT and FYEKMQ (reference sequence). This CDR3 reads CASSSAWTSGRLRNNEQFF. The DNA of the CDR3 is TGTGCCAGCAGCTCGGCCTGGACTAGCGGGAGATTAAGGAACAATGAGCAGTTCTTC.

This clone came up a few times. The chain couples TRBV12-3 or TRBV12-4 to TRBJ1-1; 7 bases are shared with TRBD1. With 6 bases clipped from V and 8 bases from J, the junction kept 3 bases outside the gene matches. The CDR3 is 11 amino acids. The CDR3 sequence is CASRGTVEAFF. CDR3 coding DNA: TGTGCCAGCAGGGGGACAGTCGAAGCTTTCTTT.

The chain is built from TRBV6-6 and TRBJ1-2; TRBD1 matches 8 bases. The CDR3 loop spans 17 amino acids. CDR1 and CDR2 (germline): MNHNY, SVGAGI (reference sequence). The J segment lost 4 bases and the V segment lost 5 bases, leaving 15 bases of the junction unmatched. CDR3 amino acids: CASSQLDFGTGFYGYTF. DNA for the CDR3: TGTGCCAGCAGTCAACTCGATTTCGGGACAGGATTCTATGGCTACACCTTC.

This chain joins TRBV7-9 and TRBJ1-6, with D perhaps matching TRBD1 (6 bases). The CDR3 consists of 14 residues. From germline, CDR1 is SEHNR and CDR2 FQNEAQ (reference sequence). With 5 bases removed from V and 14 bases from J, the gap between germline ends came to 19 bases. CDR3 protein: CASSPGQSRRALHF. The CDR3 DNA reads TGTGCCAGCAGCCCGGGACAATCGCGGCGGGCCCTCCACTTT.

The CDR3 loop is CARIPQGAHTGELFF. The CDR3 bases are TGTGCCAGAATCCCACAGGGTGCCCACACCGGGGAGCTGTTTTTT. This chain links TRBV6-4 with TRBJ2-2; D is possibly TRBD1 (6 bases). Germline CDR1 and CDR2: MRHNA and SNTAGT. The CDR3 covers 15 residues. With 9 bases removed from V and 3 bases from J, the gap between germline ends came to 17 bases.

V gene TRBV19 combines with J gene TRBJ2-7; the D gene is possibly TRBD1 (5 bases). This CDR3 spans 15 amino acids. The V gene lost 3 bases and the J gene lost 3 bases, with 15 bases spanning the gap. Per the germline V gene, CDR1 is LNHDA and CDR2 is SQIVND (reference sequence). Here the CDR3 DNA reads TGTGCCAGTAGTATTTCCCGGACATCAAGCTACGAGCAGTACTTC. Amino acids: CASSISRTSSYEQYF.